These 26 T cell receptor beta chains originate from one sample sequenced in a study of T cells in Graves' hyperthyroidism and ophthalmopathy. RNA transcripts served as the template for amplifying TCR beta CDR3 regions. The primer set for the first-round RT-PCR of the TCR CDR3 was HTBI. TCRdb processed the multiplex PCR reads anew with MiXCR; each CDR3 protein has one entry. The table includes about 680,000 distinct CDR3 sequences, roughly a third detected once. Sequencing was done on a sample of blood. The receptors stem from a woman in her thirties or forties with Graves' hyperthyroidism.

The table lists this clonotype with many counts. V and J are TRBV5-4 and TRBJ1-2; tentative D call: TRBD1 (5 bases). The CDR3 sequence is 13 residues long. Trimming shortened V by 2 bases and J by 7 bases, and 12 bases separated the two germline ends. Germline V gene sequence: CDR1 SGHNT, CDR2 YYREEE (reference sequence). The CDR3 here is CASSLETVGGYTF. The CDR3 nucleotides are TGTGCCAGCAGCTTAGAGACAGTCGGTGGCTACACCTTC.

A single count supports this clonotype. The J gene is TRBJ1-2, the V gene TRBV29-1; 10 bases map to TRBD1. The CDR3 extends over 14 amino acids. The germline V gene encodes CDR1 SQVTM and CDR2 ANQGSEA. Unmatched junction bases numbered 5, after V lost 1 base and J lost 6 bases. In nucleotides, the CDR3 is TGCAGCGTTGAAGGAGGACAGGGGGTGGATGGCTACACCTTC. Amino acid sequence: CSVEGGQGVDGYTF.

A remark on this clonotype: A much larger clone differs from this one at a single base, so this may be a read error. V gene TRBV4-1 combines with J gene TRBJ2-5; 8 bases align to TRBD2. Looked up from germline, CDR1 is MGHRA and CDR2 is YSYEKL. CDR3 length equals 15 residues. The CDR3 reads CASSQPAGVQETQYF. The DNA for the CDR3 is TGTGCCAGCAGCCAACCAGCGGGGGTCCAAGAGACCCAGTACTTC.

This clonotype was picked up many times. This rearrangement joins TRBV7-9 to TRBJ2-7; D unclear. This CDR3 region has 15 residues. V dropped 0 bases and J dropped 5 bases, with 14 bases sitting between them. CDR1 is SEHNR and CDR2 is FQNEAQ in the germline V gene (reference sequence). CDR3 coding DNA: TGTGCCAGCAGCTTAGCGCTTGGTTTTTCCGACGAGCAGTACTTC. Its protein is CASSLALGFSDEQYF.

Details on this clonotype: At one end, the junction sequence differs from germline, possibly due to a read error. The chain carries TRBV10-3 and TRBJ2-2; TRBD1 aligns across 9 bases. CDR3 size: 13 residues. Germline values: CDR1 ENHRY, CDR2 SYGVKD. CDR3 amino acids: CAMGRDRDGELFF. CDR3 DNA sequence: TGTGCCATGGGCCGGGACAGGGACGGGGAGCTGTTCTTT.

The genes are TRBV6-1 and TRBJ1-1; tentatively, D is TRBD1 (6 bases). This CDR3 region has 15 residues. V dropped 6 bases and J dropped 3 bases, with 17 bases sitting between them. CDR1 and CDR2 from the germline V gene are MNHNS and SASEGT. CDR3 protein: CASRVQGVRDTEAFF. The CDR3 nucleotides are TGTGCCAGCAGGGTACAGGGTGTTAGAGACACTGAAGCTTTCTTT.

Comments on this clonotype: A much more abundant neighbour one base away suggests this may be a read error. This chain connects TRBV20-1 to TRBJ1-2, with TRBD1 matching 7 bases. Germline lookup yields CDR1 DFQATT and CDR2 SNEGSKA (reference sequence). The CDR3 length is 16 residues. V was clipped by 3 bases and J by 12 bases; unmatched bases: 22. The CDR3 DNA reads TGCAGTGCTAGTACTCCGTCGGACAGGACACCTAACCCTCACACCTTC. Amino acid sequence: CSASTPSDRTPNPHTF.

Note on this clonotype: A much larger clone lies a single base off, so this may be a read error. The J gene is TRBJ2-7, the V gene TRBV5-1, with TRBD1 as a possible D gene (6 bases). This CDR3 is built from 14 residues. CDR1 and CDR2 (germline): SGHRS, YFSETQ. The V and J ends lost 5 bases and 3 bases respectively, with 15 bases between them. CDR3 region: CASSPVGTLYEQYF. The DNA of the CDR3 is TGCGCCAGCAGTCCTGTCGGGACACTCTACGAGCAGTACTTC.

This clonotype has ten or more counts. The V call is TRBV15, the J call TRBJ1-5; the D is unclear. The length of the CDR3 is 15 residues. CDR1 is LNHNV, CDR2 YYDKDF, per germline (reference sequence). V was cut by 5 bases and J by 0 bases, with 11 bases left in between. The CDR3 sequence: CATSVMGNSNQPQHF. The CDR3 DNA reads as TGTGCCACCAGCGTCATGGGAAATAGCAATCAGCCCCAGCATTTT.

As concerns this clonotype: A much larger clone sits a single nucleotide away, making a read error possible. The genes are TRBV20-1 and TRBJ2-7, with D maybe TRBD1 (6 bases). Trimming pared 0 bases from V and 9 bases from J, leaving 18 bases between. The CDR3 sequence is 14 residues long. Germline V gene data show CDR1 as DFQATT and CDR2 as SNEGSKA (reference sequence). The CDR3 sequence is CSARDLRGTQGQYF. CDR3 nucleotides: TGCAGTGCTAGAGATTTAAGGGGGACCCAAGGGCAGTACTTC.

The chain is built from TRBV29-1 and TRBJ2-3; perhaps TRBD2 as D (5 bases). The CDR3 sequence is 13 residues long. CDR1 and CDR2 (germline): SQVTM, ANQGSEA. V gave up 2 bases and J gave up 2 bases, with 8 bases separating them. In DNA, the CDR3 is TGCAGCGTTGAATGGACTGACACAGATACGCAGTATTTT. Its translation: CSVEWTDTDTQYF.

The genes are TRBV29-1 and TRBJ1-2; D gene uncertain. CDR1 SQVTM and CDR2 ANQGSEA come from the germline V gene. V was shortened by 4 bases and J by 8 bases, with 14 bases between the two germline ends. The CDR3 sequence is 12 residues long. CDR3: CSVVSGSGGYTF. CDR3 sequence (DNA): TGCAGCGTTGTATCGGGGAGCGGCGGCTACACCTTC. Using reference TRBV29-1 and TRBJ1-2 for the parts outside the CDR3, the full variable domain is SAVISQKPSRDICQRGTSLTIQCQVDSQVTMMFWYRQQPGQSLTLIATANQGSEATYESGFVIDKFPISRPNLTFSTLTVSNMSPEDSSIYLCSVVSGSGGYTFGSGTRLTVV.

In this sample, this clonotype turned up many times. V is TRBV20-1 and J is TRBJ1-2, with a tentative D call TRBD1 (5 bases). From germline, CDR1 is DFQATT and CDR2 SNEGSKA (reference sequence). Trimming removed 1 base at V and 7 bases at J, with 16 bases between. This CDR3 is 14 amino acids long. The CDR3 spells CSARVLGEGPGYTF. The CDR3 nucleotides are TGCAGTGCTAGAGTTTTGGGCGAGGGGCCTGGCTACACCTTC.

The CDR3 reads CASSQAWGQQETQYF. The CDR3 bases are TGCGCCAGCAGCCAAGCCTGGGGACAACAAGAGACCCAGTACTTC. V and J are TRBV4-1 and TRBJ2-5; maybe TRBD1 (6 bases). CDR1 MGHRA and CDR2 YSYEKL come from the germline V gene. This CDR3 spans 15 amino acids. V was pared by 1 base and J by 2 bases, with 11 bases between.

The CDR3 reads CASSLSRGRQPQHF. CDR3 DNA: TGTGCCAGCAGTTTGAGTAGGGGTCGGCAGCCCCAGCATTTT. The chain carries TRBV12-3 or TRBV12-4 and TRBJ1-5, with D possibly TRBD1 on 5 matching bases. Trimming cost V 3 bases and J 7 bases, with 13 bases left between them. The CDR3 has 14 amino acids.

J is TRBJ2-5 and V is TRBV20-1; no firm D call. V was pared by 1 base and J by 5 bases, with 11 bases between. The V gene's germline CDR1 is DFQATT and CDR2 SNEGSKA (reference sequence). The length of the CDR3 is 13 residues. This CDR3 is CSARAPTWETQYF. CDR3 sequence (DNA): TGCAGTGCTAGAGCGCCGACGTGGGAGACCCAGTACTTC.

Ten or more counts support this clonotype. The V and J genes are TRBV19 and TRBJ1-1; D remains ambiguous. Germline-derived CDR1 and CDR2 are LNHDA and SQIVND (reference sequence). This CDR3 is built from 14 residues. Trimming removed 1 base from V and 6 bases from J, with 12 bases in between. The CDR3 reads CASSIARSGPEAFF. The CDR3 nucleotides are TGTGCCAGTAGTATAGCCAGGTCAGGTCCTGAAGCTTTCTTT. The whole variable domain, remainder taken from reference TRBV19 and TRBJ1-1, is DGGITQSPKYLFRKEGQNVTLSCEQNLNHDAMYWYRQDPGQGLRLIYYSQIVNDFQKGDIAEGYSVSREKKESFPLTVTSAQKNPTAFYLCASSIARSGPEAFFGQGTRLTVV.

Regarding this clonotype: A much larger clone is a single base away; this may be a read error. V is TRBV4-3 and J is TRBJ2-2; no clear D gene. The germline gives CDR1 LGHNA, CDR2 YSLEER. This CDR3 comprises 13 residues. With 4 bases removed from V and 10 bases from J, the gap between germline ends came to 13 bases. In DNA form, the CDR3 reads TGCGCCAGCAGCCGCGCATTCGGCGAGGAGCTGTTTTTT. Amino acids: CASSRAFGEELFF.

At least ten counts were recorded for this clonotype. The chain uses TRBV10-3 and TRBJ2-2; D may correspond to TRBD1 or TRBD2 (5 bases each). V was clipped by 8 bases and J by 9 bases, with 7 bases between them. Germline V gene sequence: CDR1 ENHRY, CDR2 SYGVKD. The CDR3 is 10 residues long. The CDR3 is CAIGGRELFF. The DNA of the CDR3 is TGTGCCATCGGGGGACGGGAGCTGTTTTTT.

In its sample, this clonotype was seen many times. The rearrangement uses TRBV27 and TRBJ2-7; 9 bases align to TRBD1. CDR1 is MNHEY and CDR2 is SMNVEV in the germline V gene (reference sequence). This CDR3 contains 15 residues. J was trimmed by 2 bases and V by 5 bases; bases with no gene match: 7. CDR3 amino acids: CASSVPGTGTYEQYF. The CDR3 nucleotides read TGTGCCAGCAGTGTCCCCGGGACAGGGACCTACGAGCAGTACTTC.

In this sample, this clonotype turned up many times. This chain joins TRBV7-6 and TRBJ1-1; TRBD1 is a possible D gene (5 bases). This CDR3 comprises 15 residues. The germline V gene encodes CDR1 SGHVS and CDR2 FNYEAQ. Trimming stripped 1 base from V and 2 bases from J, with 11 bases between. This CDR3 reads CASSLEGQGNTEAFF. CDR3 nucleotide sequence: TGTGCCAGCAGCTTAGAGGGGCAGGGAAACACTGAAGCTTTCTTT. Variable domain in full (rest from reference TRBV7-6 and TRBJ1-1): GAGVSQSPRYKVTKRGQDVALRCDPISGHVSLYWYRQALGQGPEFLTYFNYEAQQDKSGLPNDRFSAERPEGSISTLTIQRTEQRDSAMYRCASSLEGQGNTEAFFGQGTRLTVV.

This clonotype was observed many times. J is TRBJ2-6 and V is TRBV9, with D perhaps matching TRBD2 (5 bases). The length of the CDR3 is 16 residues. Germline CDR1 and CDR2: SGDLS and YYNGEE. The V end lost 4 bases, the J end lost 0 bases, and 11 bases lay between the germline ends. The CDR3 spells CASSTRRDSGANVLTF. CDR3 DNA: TGTGCCAGCAGCACCAGACGGGACTCTGGGGCCAACGTCCTGACTTTC.

This clonotype was picked up a small number of times. The gene calls are TRBV20-1 and TRBJ2-7; 11 bases map to TRBD2. The CDR3 totals 14 residues. Per the germline V gene, CDR1 is DFQATT and CDR2 is SNEGSKA (reference sequence). V lost 6 bases and J lost 0; bases outside the gene matches: 4. CDR3 sequence reads: CSANSGRGSYEQYF. Written as DNA, the CDR3 is TGCAGTGCAAATAGCGGGAGGGGCTCCTACGAGCAGTACTTC.

The J gene is TRBJ2-5, the V gene TRBV20-1; D is tentatively TRBD1 or TRBD2 (5 bases each). Germline lookup yields CDR1 DFQATT and CDR2 SNEGSKA (reference sequence). This CDR3 is built from 13 residues. V lost 7 bases and J lost 5, with 17 bases in between. The CDR3 nucleotides are TGCAGTGAGCTGGGGGAGTGGAAGGAGACCCAGTACTTC. Translation: CSELGEWKETQYF.

With respect to this clonotype: The germline gene is not matched at one end of the junction; a read error may be the cause. This rearrangement joins TRBV6-6 to TRBJ2-5, with 7 bases identical to TRBD1. The CDR3 has 15 amino acids. Germline V gene data show CDR1 as MNHNY and CDR2 as SVGAGI (reference sequence). CDR3 DNA sequence: TGTGCCAGCAGTTACATCGGGACAGTCCAAGAGGCCCAGTACTTC. This sequence encodes CASSYIGTVQEAQYF.

There are many counts of this clonotype. The chain couples TRBV13 to TRBJ2-7; 8 bases line up with TRBD1. The germline gives CDR1 PRHDT, CDR2 FYEKMQ (reference sequence). The CDR3 consists of 15 residues. Unmatched junction bases numbered 7, after V lost 4 bases and J lost 2 bases. In DNA form, the CDR3 reads TGTGCCAGCAGCTCAGTGGGCAGGGGGCCCTACGAGCAGTACTTC. Translated, it gives CASSSVGRGPYEQYF.